The next 29 T cell receptor beta chains were all read from a single sample in a study of blood T cell repertoires in COVID-19. TCRdb's table, derived via immunoSEQ multiplex PCR, lists solely in-frame clones and lacks some. Among about 220,000 clones, 82% were seen once, and the ten largest hold 3% to 4%. The specimen sequenced was PBMCs or T cells enriched from blood (not recorded which). The source of these receptors is a woman aged 60-75 years who had recovered from COVID-19.

This clone was recorded once. The chain recombines TRBV27 with TRBJ1-6; 8 bases are shared with TRBD1. Germline CDR1 reads MNHEY; CDR2 reads SMNVEV (reference sequence). V lost 6 bases, J lost 10 bases, and 8 bases stayed unmatched. This CDR3 has 14 amino acids. The CDR3 bases are TGTGCCAGCAGCCCCCTGGACAGGGCCTCACCCCTCCACTTT. This encodes CASSPLDRASPLHF.

V and J are TRBV6-6 and TRBJ1-2; unclear D gene. This CDR3 region has 13 residues. Germline values: CDR1 MNHNY, CDR2 SVGAGI (reference sequence). The ends were cut back, 10 bases at V and 2 bases at J, with 14 bases in the middle. The CDR3 nucleotides read TGTGCCACCCCCTTGAGGGCGAACTATGGCTACACCTTC. Residues: CATPLRANYGYTF.

V and J are TRBV6-5 and TRBJ1-3, with D unclear. The CDR3 has 12 residues. With 7 bases removed from V and 7 bases from J, the gap between germline ends came to 11 bases. In germline, CDR1 is MNHEY, CDR2 SVGAGI. CDR3 sequence reads: CASKKEGNTIYF. DNA for the CDR3: TGTGCCAGCAAGAAGGAGGGCAACACCATATATTTT.

This clone occurred a few times. This rearrangement joins TRBV14 to TRBJ1-3, with a possible D match to TRBD1 (5 bases). The CDR3 runs to 14 residues. V shed 0 bases and J shed 7 bases, with 10 bases lying between them. CDR1 and CDR2 from the germline V gene are SGHDN and FVKESK. For the CDR3, the DNA is TGTGCCAGCAGCCAAGACAGGAAGGGGAACACCATATATTTT. Translated: CASSQDRKGNTIYF.

The chain links TRBV12-3 or TRBV12-4 to TRBJ1-2; D gene uncertain. V shed 3 bases and J shed 2 bases, with 7 bases lying between them. This CDR3 comprises 13 residues. In DNA form, the CDR3 reads TGTGCCAGCAGTTTCTCAGCGAACTATGGCTACACCTTC. Protein: CASSFSANYGYTF.

With respect to this clone: This sample includes further DNA sequences coding for the same CDR3. This chain uses TRBV5-1 with TRBJ1-5; TRBD1 aligns across 7 bases. This CDR3 is 15 amino acids long. J was trimmed by 4 bases and V by 0 bases; bases with no gene match: 4. Germline CDR1 reads SGHRS; CDR2 reads YFSETQ. CDR3 bases: TGCGCCAGCAGCTTGGGCGGGACAGAAAATCAGCCCCAGCATTTT. It codes for CASSLGGTENQPQHF.

The chain has TRBV11-2 and TRBJ2-7, with D possibly matching TRBD1 (5 bases). This CDR3 contains 16 residues. V dropped 0 bases and J dropped 5 bases, with 17 bases sitting between them. Germline CDR1 SGHAT, CDR2 FQNNGV. The CDR3 sequence: CASSLDLRGGSHEQYF. DNA for the CDR3: TGTGCCAGCAGCTTAGATTTAAGGGGCGGAAGCCACGAGCAGTACTTC.

The V and J genes are TRBV5-1 and TRBJ1-1; D is undetermined. Per germline, CDR1 SGHRS and CDR2 YFSETQ. Trimming pared 1 base from V and 0 bases from J, leaving 10 bases between. The length of the CDR3 is 15 residues. In DNA form, the CDR3 reads TGCGCCAGCAGCTTGTATCAGTCTCTGAACACTGAAGCTTTCTTT. This sequence encodes CASSLYQSLNTEAFF.

This rearrangement joins TRBV7-8 to TRBJ1-3; no clear D gene. CDR3 length: 16 amino acids. Between the trimmed V and J ends, which lost 1 base and 0 bases, there was a span of 10 bases. CDR1 and CDR2 (germline): SGHVS, FQNEAQ. CDR3 in amino acids: CASSLVGRGSGNTIYF. DNA for the CDR3: TGTGCCAGCAGCTTAGTAGGACGGGGCTCTGGAAACACCATATATTTT.

J is TRBJ1-3 and V is TRBV11-2, with 7 bases lining up with TRBD1. From germline, CDR1 is SGHAT and CDR2 FQNNGV. The V segment lost 5 bases and the J segment 2 bases; nucleotides outside the gene matches: 3. CDR3 length: 14 residues. CDR3 sequence: CASSPTGAGNTIYF. The CDR3 nucleotides are TGTGCCAGCAGCCCTACAGGGGCTGGAAACACCATATATTTT.

This clone was seen repeatedly, ten times or more. The chain links TRBV10-3 to TRBJ1-6, with 10 positions matching TRBD1. CDR1 is ENHRY, CDR2 SYGVKD, per germline. V shed 7 bases and J 7 bases; nucleotides not matched to a gene: 7. CDR3 length equals 15 residues. The CDR3: CAINTPGQGNSPLHF. The CDR3 region has the DNA TGTGCCATCAATACGCCGGGACAGGGGAATTCACCCCTCCACTTT.

The chain couples TRBV6-1 to TRBJ1-2; 7 positions agree with TRBD1. This CDR3 is built from 14 residues. Germline values: CDR1 MNHNS, CDR2 SASEGT. J gave up 4 bases and V 4 bases, and 6 bases lay outside the gene matches. The CDR3 reads CASSGETGTYGYTF. The CDR3 bases are TGTGCCAGCAGTGGGGAGACAGGGACCTATGGCTACACCTTC.

The chain has TRBV6-5 and TRBJ2-1; TRBD2 matches 7 bases. J gave up 3 bases and V 7 bases, and 3 bases lay outside the gene matches. Germline V gives CDR1 MNHEY, CDR2 SVGAGI. This CDR3 region has 13 residues. The chain's CDR3 is CASTASGYNEQFF. CDR3 in DNA: TGTGCCAGCACGGCTAGCGGCTACAATGAGCAGTTCTTC.

The CDR3 sequence: CASSLVAAIQETQYF. CDR3 DNA: TGTGCCAGCAGCTTAGTCGCGGCGATCCAAGAGACCCAGTACTTC. The V and J genes are TRBV7-2 and TRBJ2-5; D is ambiguous. Germline values: CDR1 SGHTA, CDR2 FQGNSA. The CDR3 length is 15 residues. V was shortened by 1 base and J by 1 base, with 10 bases between the two germline ends.

The chain has TRBV6-4 and TRBJ1-1, with 8 bases fitting TRBD1. CDR3 length: 15 amino acids. V was clipped by 0 bases and J by 1 base; unmatched bases: 1. Germline V gene lookup returns CDR1 MRHNA and CDR2 SNTAGT. The CDR3 bases are TGTGCCAGCAGTGACTCCGGGACAGGGAACACTGAAGCTTTCTTT. Translated: CASSDSGTGNTEAFF.

The chain uses TRBV7-2 and TRBJ2-1, with D perhaps matching TRBD2 (5 bases). Germline loops: CDR1 SGHTA, CDR2 FQGNSA. This CDR3 spans 12 amino acids. V shed 5 bases and J shed 9 bases, with 11 bases lying between them. CDR3 in amino acids: CASSLLVGEQFF. The CDR3 DNA sequence: TGTGCCAGCAGCCTACTAGTCGGTGAGCAGTTCTTC.

CDR3 DNA: TGTGCCAGCTGTCGGACAGGGGGAGAAAAACTGTTTTTT. The encoded protein is CASCRTGGEKLFF. The chain links TRBV12-3 or TRBV12-4 to TRBJ1-4, with 10 bases identical to TRBD1. The CDR3 runs 13 residues. Germline trimming cut 8 bases from V and 8 bases from J; bases unmatched to any gene: 5.

V and J are TRBV10-3 and TRBJ2-1, with 7 bases fitting TRBD2. This CDR3 comprises 15 residues. Germline CDR1 is ENHRY and CDR2 is SYGVKD. V lost 3 bases to trimming and J lost 5 bases; unmatched junction nucleotides: 7. Written as DNA, the CDR3 is TGTGCCATCAGTGACCCCCAGCGGGGTGACAATGAGCAGTTCTTC. The encoded protein is CAISDPQRGDNEQFF.

The chain joins TRBV18 to TRBJ1-4; 9 nucleotides match TRBD1. CDR1 and CDR2 (germline): KGHSH, LQKENI. This CDR3 contains 16 residues. V dropped 3 bases and J dropped 8; count of bases not matched to a gene: 10. CDR3 amino acids: CASSPVGTGQGEKLFF. CDR3 nucleotides: TGTGCCAGCTCACCGGTCGGGACAGGGCAAGGGGAAAAACTGTTTTTT.

The chain joins TRBV2 to TRBJ1-2, with 8 bases lining up with TRBD1. The CDR3 consists of 16 residues. CDR1 is SNHLY and CDR2 is FYNNEI in the germline V gene. The ends lost 7 bases at V and 5 bases at J; junction bases unmatched: 15. The CDR3 region is CASTQDPDRGRYGYTF. For the CDR3, the DNA is TGTGCCAGCACCCAAGACCCCGACAGGGGAAGGTATGGCTACACCTTC.

The CDR3 region is CASSFNRGNEKLFF. The CDR3 DNA reads TGTGCCAGCAGCTTTAACAGGGGAAATGAAAAACTGTTTTTT. The V and J genes are TRBV7-9 and TRBJ1-4; TRBD1 matches 7 bases. Germline V gene lookup returns CDR1 SEHNR and CDR2 FQNEAQ (reference sequence). This CDR3 region has 14 residues. The trim removed 3 bases at V and 5 bases at J, leaving 3 bases unmatched.

This chain links TRBV7-2 with TRBJ2-3, with 8 bases that match TRBD2. In germline, CDR1 is SGHTA, CDR2 FQGNSA. The V and J ends lost 7 bases and 0 bases, in that order; junction bases with no gene match: 3. The CDR3 has 14 residues. The CDR3 DNA follows: TGTGCCAGCACCGGGGGGGGGAGCACAGATACGCAGTATTTT. This translates into CASTGGGSTDTQYF.

Regarding this clone: The junction departs from germline at one end; a sequencing error may be responsible. The chain joins TRBV6-5 to TRBJ1-1; 9 positions match TRBD1. Germline-derived CDR1 and CDR2 are MNHEY and SVGAGI. This CDR3 comprises 15 residues. The CDR3 loop is CASTYGTGWDTEAFF. In DNA, the CDR3 is TGTGCCAGCACTTACGGGACAGGGTGGGACACTGAAGCTTTCTTT.

This rearrangement joins TRBV20-1 to TRBJ1-2; no reliable D call. Between the trimmed V and J ends, which lost 5 bases and 8 bases, there was a span of 9 bases. CDR1 DFQATT and CDR2 SNEGSKA come from the germline V gene (reference sequence). CDR3 length: 10 residues. The CDR3 protein is CSAEADGYTF. The CDR3 DNA reads as TGCAGTGCTGAGGCCGACGGCTACACCTTC.

The chain has TRBV18 and TRBJ2-7, with D perhaps TRBD1 (6 bases). V lost 4 bases, J lost 2 bases, and 12 bases lay in between. Germline CDR1 is KGHSH and CDR2 is LQKENI. The CDR3 length is 14 residues. The CDR3 nucleotides are TGTGCCAGCTCACGTGCCCAGGGGACCTACGAGCAGTACTTC. It codes for CASSRAQGTYEQYF. The full variable domain, in which reference TRBV18 and TRBJ2-7 provide the parts outside the CDR3, is NAGVMQNPRHLVRRRGQEARLRCSPMKGHSHVYWYRQLPEEGLKFMVYLQKENIIDESGMPKERFSAEFPKEGPSILRIQQVVRGDSAAYFCASSRAQGTYEQYFGPGTRLTVT.

This chain joins TRBV19 and TRBJ2-7, with 13 bases matching TRBD2. CDR1 and CDR2 from the germline V gene are LNHDA and SQIVND (reference sequence). The CDR3 loop spans 14 amino acids. V shed 3 bases, J shed 5 bases, and the junction held 1 base outside the gene matches. The CDR3: CASSIGLAGDEQYF. For the CDR3, the DNA is TGTGCCAGTAGTATCGGACTAGCGGGAGACGAGCAGTACTTC.

The chain links TRBV12-5 to TRBJ2-1; D is unresolved. The V gene's germline CDR1 is LGHNT and CDR2 FRNRAP. The CDR3 runs to 14 residues. The V and J ends lost 1 base and 7 bases respectively, with 11 bases between them. The CDR3 spells CASGLGLPFNEQFF. DNA for the CDR3: TGTGCTAGTGGTTTGGGACTTCCTTTTAATGAGCAGTTCTTC.

This clone was picked up one time. The chain recombines TRBV19 with TRBJ2-1, with 9 bases matching TRBD2. This CDR3 comprises 16 residues. Germline V CDR1 and CDR2: LNHDA, SQIVND (reference sequence). V dropped 1 base and J dropped 7; count of bases not matched to a gene: 8. In DNA, the CDR3 is TGTGCCAGTAGTATAGGTATAGCGGGAGAAGGGAATGAGCAGTTCTTC. It yields the protein CASSIGIAGEGNEQFF.

This clone was observed once. The genes are TRBV7-2 and TRBJ2-7; D call uncertain. This CDR3 contains 14 residues. Looked up from germline, CDR1 is SGHTA and CDR2 is FQGNSA. The ends were cut back, 3 bases at V and 0 bases at J, with 9 bases in the middle. CDR3 sequence (DNA): TGTGCCAGCAGCTTCGCCAGGAACTCCTACGAGCAGTACTTC. This gives the protein CASSFARNSYEQYF.